Below are 7 T cell receptor beta chains sequenced from a single sample in a study of T cells after posttransplantation cyclophosphamide. The protocol was immunoSEQ multiplex PCR, while the TCRdb copy is restricted to in-frame clones and leaves out a portion. The sample comprises tens of thousands of clones, 80% to 95% of which are singletons, and roughly 2.5% rests with the top ten. Cyclophosphamide on days +3 and +4 followed busulfan-fludarabine conditioning and a marrow graft. The starting material was PBMCs, obtained around 58 days after allogeneic stem cell transplant with posttransplant cyclophosphamide. The source of these receptors is a male patient aged 60 to 75 who received an allogeneic stem cell transplant from a related donor and was CMV-positive. A subset of T cells may come from the graft donor.

J is TRBJ2-5 and V is TRBV4-1; a weak D match, TRBD2 (7 bases). The germline V gene has CDR1 MGHRA and CDR2 YSYEKL. The V end lost 1 base, the J end lost 2 bases, and 17 bases lay between the germline ends. The CDR3 runs 17 residues. The CDR3 reads CASSQAFSGGVQETQYF. The CDR3 coding sequence is TGCGCCAGCAGCCAAGCCTTTTCGGGGGGCGTACAAGAGACCCAGTACTTC.

The chain has TRBV5-1 and TRBJ1-1; tentative D call: TRBD1 (6 bases). V lost 4 bases and J lost 4, with 17 bases in between. The CDR3 is 15 amino acids. Per the germline V gene, CDR1 is SGHRS and CDR2 is YFSETQ. CDR3 sequence: CASSIGDTVFTEAFF. The CDR3 nucleotides read TGCGCCAGCAGCATAGGGGACACTGTTTTCACTGAAGCTTTCTTT.

The genes are TRBV7-9 and TRBJ1-3; no definite D call. CDR1 SEHNR and CDR2 FQNEAQ come from the germline V gene (reference sequence). V lost 1 base to trimming and J lost 3 bases, with 7 bases between them. The CDR3 sequence is 14 residues long. CDR3: CASSLGTVGNTIYF. CDR3 sequence (DNA): TGTGCCAGCAGCTTAGGTACAGTTGGAAACACCATATATTTT.

This rearrangement joins TRBV10-1 to TRBJ2-1; D possibly corresponds to TRBD1 (6 bases). This CDR3 region has 13 residues. Trimming took off 4 bases at V and 11 bases at J, with 15 bases between the two ends. CDR1 and CDR2 from the germline V gene are WNHNN and SYGVQD (reference sequence). CDR3 DNA: TGCGCCAGCAGTGGATCGCTGGGGGCACAGCAGTTCTTC. It is translated as CASSGSLGAQQFF.

The CDR3 region is CASSEGGLAGQYF. CDR3 bases: TGTGCCAGCAGTGAAGGGGGACTAGCGGGCCAGTACTTC. This chain connects TRBV6-1 to TRBJ2-5, with 12 bases fitting TRBD2. Germline V CDR1 and CDR2: MNHNS, SASEGT. After removal of 1 base from V and 10 bases from J, the junction contained 1 base not matched to a gene. The CDR3 is 13 amino acids.

The chain's CDR3 is CASLPPGSNGYTF. In DNA form, the CDR3 reads TGTGCCAGCCTCCCTCCGGGATCTAATGGCTACACCTTC. The chain carries TRBV25-1 and TRBJ1-2; D is uncertain. V lost 8 bases, J lost 6 bases, and 16 bases lay in between. CDR1 and CDR2 from the germline V gene are MGHDK and SYGVNS. This CDR3 has 13 residues.

V gene TRBV18 combines with J gene TRBJ1-1; D uncertain. Looked up from germline, CDR1 is KGHSH and CDR2 is LQKENI. This CDR3 has 17 residues. V lost 2 bases and J 0 bases, leaving 16 bases between the germline ends. The DNA for the CDR3 is TGTGCCAGCTCACCATACCGGTCTTCCCCCCTGAACACTGAAGCTTTCTTT. This sequence encodes CASSPYRSSPLNTEAFF.